This TCR beta chain emerged from a study of PD-1 blockade in classical Hodgkin lymphoma. Findings and limits, study-wide: CD4+ TCR diversity climbed significantly by C4D1, unlike CD8+ TCR diversity. Patients who initiated nivolumab within 1 year of ASCT were excluded.

With respect to this clone: What it binds is not known.

Measured with immunoSEQ multiplex PCR; TCRdb has only the in-frame clones, and not every one. The repertoire includes about 44,000 clones, roughly 65% of them detected once, and approximately 2.8% sits in the top ten. The sample's time point: cycle 4 day 1 (C4D1), after less than 7 weeks of nivolumab. Every patient experienced relapse after autologous stem cell transplantation, and brentuximab vedotin exposure varied. This CDR3 comprises 15 residues. The germline V gene encodes CDR1 MDHEN and CDR2 SYDVKM. The J segment lost 6 bases and the V segment lost 6 bases, leaving 14 bases of the junction unmatched.

The rearrangement joins TRBV28 to TRBJ2-7; 7 nucleotides match TRBD2. The sample in question was peripheral blood mononuclear cells (PBMCs), obtained before the fourth cycle of nivolumab. This receptor was obtained from a human donor with classical Hodgkin lymphoma. The CDR3 is CASRVPSGGLFEQYF. The CDR3 DNA follows: TGTGCCAGCAGAGTCCCCTCCGGGGGGTTGTTCGAGCAGTACTTC.